Reported below is one TCR beta chain. Researchers tagged individual cDNA molecules with unique molecular identifiers. MiXCR, run by TCRdb on the 5' RACE reads, gives a single entry per CDR3 protein. The sample contains some 96,000 distinct CDR3 sequences, more than 13% of which appear only once. These data belong to a study of early T cells in non-severe SARS-CoV-2 infection. Study-wide context: Sequencing used unsorted whole-blood bulk RNA, so chains lack pairing.

The source of this sequence is an adult who was a healthcare worker with PCR-confirmed SARS-CoV-2 infection or an uninfected control (not recorded which). The material sequenced was whole blood.

CDR3 coding DNA: TGCAGTGCCCCAGCGGGAGGTGAGACCCAGTACTTC. It specifies CSAPAGGETQYF. V and J are TRBV20-1 and TRBJ2-5; 9 nucleotides agree with TRBD2. V shed 6 bases, J shed 5 bases, and the junction held 4 bases outside the gene matches. This CDR3 is built from 12 residues. CDR1 is DFQATT, CDR2 SNEGSKA, per germline (reference sequence).